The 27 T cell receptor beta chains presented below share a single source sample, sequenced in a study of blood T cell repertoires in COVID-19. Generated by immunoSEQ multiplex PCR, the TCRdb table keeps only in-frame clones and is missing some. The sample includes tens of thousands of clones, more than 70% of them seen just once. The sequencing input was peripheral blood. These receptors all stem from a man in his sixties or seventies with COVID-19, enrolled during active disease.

The chain's CDR3 is CASSPFGGVQPQHF. The CDR3, as DNA: TGTGCCAGCTCACCGTTCGGGGGGGTTCAGCCCCAGCATTTT. V and J are TRBV18 and TRBJ1-5, with a possible D match to TRBD1 (5 bases). The CDR3 runs 14 residues. V dropped 3 bases and J dropped 6 bases, with 12 bases sitting between them. The V gene's germline CDR1 is KGHSH and CDR2 LQKENI.

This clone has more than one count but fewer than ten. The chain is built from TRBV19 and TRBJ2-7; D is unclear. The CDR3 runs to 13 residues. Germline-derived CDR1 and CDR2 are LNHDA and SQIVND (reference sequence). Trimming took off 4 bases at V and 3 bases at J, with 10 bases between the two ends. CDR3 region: CASSRDLGYEQYF. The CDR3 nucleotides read TGTGCCAGTAGTAGAGACCTCGGCTACGAGCAGTACTTC.

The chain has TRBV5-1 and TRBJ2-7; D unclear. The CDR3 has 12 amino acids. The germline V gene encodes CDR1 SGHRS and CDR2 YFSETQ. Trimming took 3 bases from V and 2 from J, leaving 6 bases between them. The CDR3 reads CASSSEPYEQYF. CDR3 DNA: TGCGCCAGCAGCTCCGAGCCCTACGAGCAGTACTTC.

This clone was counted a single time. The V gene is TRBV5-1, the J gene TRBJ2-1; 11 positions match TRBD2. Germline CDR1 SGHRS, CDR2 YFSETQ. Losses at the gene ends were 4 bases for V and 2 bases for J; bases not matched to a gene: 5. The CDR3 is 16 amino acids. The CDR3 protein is CASSRPSGGTYNEQFF. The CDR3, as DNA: TGCGCCAGCAGCCGCCCTAGCGGGGGGACCTACAATGAGCAGTTCTTC.

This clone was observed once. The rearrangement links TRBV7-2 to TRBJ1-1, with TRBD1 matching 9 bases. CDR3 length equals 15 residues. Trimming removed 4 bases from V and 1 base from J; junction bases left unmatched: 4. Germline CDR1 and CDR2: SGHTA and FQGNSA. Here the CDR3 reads CASSSRTGANTEAFF. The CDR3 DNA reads TGTGCCAGCAGCTCCAGGACAGGGGCGAACACTGAAGCTTTCTTT.

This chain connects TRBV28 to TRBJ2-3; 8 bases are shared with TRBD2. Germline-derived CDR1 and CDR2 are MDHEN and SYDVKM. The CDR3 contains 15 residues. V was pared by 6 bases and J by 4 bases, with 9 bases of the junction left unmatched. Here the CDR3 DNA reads TGTGCCAGCAGCTCGGGGGGGAGCGGGGCAGATACGCAGTATTTT. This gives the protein CASSSGGSGADTQYF. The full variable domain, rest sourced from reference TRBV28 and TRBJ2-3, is DVKVTQSSRYLVKRTGEKVFLECVQDMDHENMFWYRQDPGLGLRLIYFSYDVKMKEKGDIPEGYSVSREKKERFSLILESASTNQTSMYLCASSSGGSGADTQYFGPGTRLTVL.

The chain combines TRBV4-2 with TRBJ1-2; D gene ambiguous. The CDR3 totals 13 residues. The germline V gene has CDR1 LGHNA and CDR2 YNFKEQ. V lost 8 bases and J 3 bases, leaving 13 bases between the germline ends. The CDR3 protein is CASATESYYGYTF. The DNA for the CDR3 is TGTGCCAGCGCTACAGAAAGTTACTATGGCTACACCTTC.

CDR3 loop: CASSQDYSRPGLHEQYF. CDR3 nucleotides: TGTGCCAGCAGCCAGGACTATTCTAGGCCCGGGTTACACGAGCAGTACTTC. This chain uses TRBV14 with TRBJ2-7, with D perhaps matching TRBD2 (6 bases). V dropped 3 bases and J dropped 5 bases, with 23 bases sitting between them. This CDR3 is 17 amino acids long. CDR1 is SGHDN, CDR2 FVKESK, per germline.

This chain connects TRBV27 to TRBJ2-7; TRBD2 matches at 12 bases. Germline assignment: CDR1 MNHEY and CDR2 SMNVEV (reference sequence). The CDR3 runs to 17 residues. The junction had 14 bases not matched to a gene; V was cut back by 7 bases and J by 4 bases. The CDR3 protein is CASKTSGRRALIYEQYF. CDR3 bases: TGTGCCAGCAAAACTAGCGGGAGGAGGGCGCTAATATACGAGCAGTACTTC.

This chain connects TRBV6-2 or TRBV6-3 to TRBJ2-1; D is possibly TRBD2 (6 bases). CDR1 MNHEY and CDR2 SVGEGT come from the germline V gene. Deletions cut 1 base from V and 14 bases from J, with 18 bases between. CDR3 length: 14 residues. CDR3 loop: CASSYLPGGTKKFF. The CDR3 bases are TGTGCCAGCAGTTACTTACCCGGGGGTACCAAAAAGTTCTTC.

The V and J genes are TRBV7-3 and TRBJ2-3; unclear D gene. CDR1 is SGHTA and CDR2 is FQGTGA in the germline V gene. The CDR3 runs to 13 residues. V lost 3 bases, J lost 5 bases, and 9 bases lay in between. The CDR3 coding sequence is TGTGCCAGCAGCTTTAGGAGTCAAGATACGCAGTATTTT. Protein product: CASSFRSQDTQYF.

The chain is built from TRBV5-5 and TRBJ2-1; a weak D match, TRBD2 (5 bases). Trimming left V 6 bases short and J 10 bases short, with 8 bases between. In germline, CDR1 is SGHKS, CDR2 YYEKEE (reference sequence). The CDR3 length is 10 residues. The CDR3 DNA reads TGTGCCAGCACCCCGGGGGAGCAGTTCTTC. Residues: CASTPGEQFF.

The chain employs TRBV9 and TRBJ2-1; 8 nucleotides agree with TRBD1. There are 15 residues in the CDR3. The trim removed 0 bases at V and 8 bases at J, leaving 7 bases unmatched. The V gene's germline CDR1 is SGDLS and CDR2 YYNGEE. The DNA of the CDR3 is TGTGCCAGCAGCGTAGTCGGACAGGGTAGGGATGAGCAGTTCTTC. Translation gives CASSVVGQGRDEQFF. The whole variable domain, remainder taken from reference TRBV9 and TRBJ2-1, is DSGVTQTPKHLITATGQRVTLRCSPRSGDLSVYWYQQSLDQGLQFLIQYYNGEERAKGNILERFSAQQFPDLHSELNLSSLELGDSALYFCASSVVGQGRDEQFFGPGTRLTVL.

CDR3 residues: CASSLASGYGYTF. In DNA form, the CDR3 reads TGTGCCAGCAGTTTGGCCAGTGGCTATGGCTACACCTTC. The V call is TRBV12-3 or TRBV12-4, the J call TRBJ1-2; D gene uncertain. The CDR3 is 13 amino acids. Trimming cost V 3 bases and J 4 bases, with 9 bases left between them.

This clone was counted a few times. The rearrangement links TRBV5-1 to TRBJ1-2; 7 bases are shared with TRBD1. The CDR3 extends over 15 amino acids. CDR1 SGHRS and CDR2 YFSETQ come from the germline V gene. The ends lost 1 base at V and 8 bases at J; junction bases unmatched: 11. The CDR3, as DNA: TGCGCCAGCAGCTTGAGTAATCGACAGGGTCAAGGCTACACCTTC. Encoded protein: CASSLSNRQGQGYTF.

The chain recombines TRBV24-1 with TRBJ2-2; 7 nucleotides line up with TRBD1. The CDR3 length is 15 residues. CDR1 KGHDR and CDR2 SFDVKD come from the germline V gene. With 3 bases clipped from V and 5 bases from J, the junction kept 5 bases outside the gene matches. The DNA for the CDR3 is TGTGCCACCAGTGATCCAGACAGGGAAACCGGGGAGCTGTTTTTT. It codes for CATSDPDRETGELFF.

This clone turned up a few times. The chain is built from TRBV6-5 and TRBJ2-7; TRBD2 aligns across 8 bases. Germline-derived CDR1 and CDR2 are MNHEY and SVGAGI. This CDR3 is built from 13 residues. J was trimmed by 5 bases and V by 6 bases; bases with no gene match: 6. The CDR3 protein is CASRGLAADEQYF. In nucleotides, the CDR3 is TGTGCCAGCAGAGGACTAGCTGCAGACGAGCAGTACTTC.

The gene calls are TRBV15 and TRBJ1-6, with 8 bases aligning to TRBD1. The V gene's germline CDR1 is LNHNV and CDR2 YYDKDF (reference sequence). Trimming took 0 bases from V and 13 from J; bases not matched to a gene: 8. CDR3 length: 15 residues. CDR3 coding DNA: TGTGCCACCAGCAGAGAGGACAGGGTCAAATCCCCCCTCCACTTT. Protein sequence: CATSREDRVKSPLHF. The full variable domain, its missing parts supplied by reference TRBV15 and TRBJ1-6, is DAMVIQNPRYQVTQFGKPVTLSCSQTLNHNVMYWYQQKSSQAPKLLFHYYDKDFNNEADTPDNFQSRRPNTSFCFLDIRSPGLGDTAMYLCATSREDRVKSPLHFGNGTRLTVT.

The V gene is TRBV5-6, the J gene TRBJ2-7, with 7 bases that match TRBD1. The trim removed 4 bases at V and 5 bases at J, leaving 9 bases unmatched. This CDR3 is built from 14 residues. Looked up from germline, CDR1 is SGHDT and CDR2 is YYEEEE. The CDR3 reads CASSPTTGWDEQYF. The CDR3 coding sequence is TGTGCCAGCAGCCCGACGACAGGGTGGGACGAGCAGTACTTC.

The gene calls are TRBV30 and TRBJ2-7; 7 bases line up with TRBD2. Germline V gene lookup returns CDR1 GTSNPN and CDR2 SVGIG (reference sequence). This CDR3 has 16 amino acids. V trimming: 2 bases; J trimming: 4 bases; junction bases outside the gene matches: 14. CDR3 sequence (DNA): TGTGCCTGGAGTCCCCCGTGGGGGGGAAGAGGGTACGAGCAGTACTTC. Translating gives CAWSPPWGGRGYEQYF.

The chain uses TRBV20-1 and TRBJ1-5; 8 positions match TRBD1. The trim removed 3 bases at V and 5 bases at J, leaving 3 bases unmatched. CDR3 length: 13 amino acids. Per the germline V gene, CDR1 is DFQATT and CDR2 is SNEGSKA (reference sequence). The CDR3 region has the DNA TGCAGTGCTAGTCAACAGGGGGATCAGCCCCAGCATTTT. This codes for CSASQQGDQPQHF.

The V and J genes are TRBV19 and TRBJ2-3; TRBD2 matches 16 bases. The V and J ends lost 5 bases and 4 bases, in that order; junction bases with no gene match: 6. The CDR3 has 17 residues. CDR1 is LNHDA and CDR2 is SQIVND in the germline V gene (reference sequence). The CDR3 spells CASSLGLAGGRPDTQYF. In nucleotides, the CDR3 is TGTGCCAGTAGTTTGGGACTAGCGGGAGGGCGCCCAGATACGCAGTATTTT.

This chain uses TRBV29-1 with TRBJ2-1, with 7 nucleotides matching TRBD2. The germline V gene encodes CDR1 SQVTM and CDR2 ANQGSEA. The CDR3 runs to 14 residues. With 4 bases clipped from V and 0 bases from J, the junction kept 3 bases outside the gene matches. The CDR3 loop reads CSVGGGSSYNEQFF. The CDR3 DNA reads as TGCAGCGTTGGGGGCGGGAGCTCCTACAATGAGCAGTTCTTC.

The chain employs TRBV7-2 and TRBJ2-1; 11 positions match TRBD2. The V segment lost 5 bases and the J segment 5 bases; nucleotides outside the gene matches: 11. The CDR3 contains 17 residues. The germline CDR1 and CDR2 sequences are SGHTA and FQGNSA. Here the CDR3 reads CASSLGYGTSGNNEQFF. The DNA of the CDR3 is TGTGCCAGCAGCCTAGGCTATGGGACTAGCGGAAACAATGAGCAGTTCTTC.

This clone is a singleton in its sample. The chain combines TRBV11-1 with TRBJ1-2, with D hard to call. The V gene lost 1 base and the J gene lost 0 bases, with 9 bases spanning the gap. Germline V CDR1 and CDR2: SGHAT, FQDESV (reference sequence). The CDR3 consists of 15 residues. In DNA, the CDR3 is TGTGCCAGCAGCTTAGTGGCGGAATCTAACTATGGCTACACCTTC. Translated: CASSLVAESNYGYTF.

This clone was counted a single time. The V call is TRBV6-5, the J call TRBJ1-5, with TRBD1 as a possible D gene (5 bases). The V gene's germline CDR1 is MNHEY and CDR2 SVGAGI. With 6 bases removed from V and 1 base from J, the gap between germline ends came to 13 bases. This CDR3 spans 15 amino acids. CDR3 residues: CASSQWGESNQPQHF. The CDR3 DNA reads TGTGCCAGCAGCCAGTGGGGGGAAAGCAATCAGCCCCAGCATTTT.

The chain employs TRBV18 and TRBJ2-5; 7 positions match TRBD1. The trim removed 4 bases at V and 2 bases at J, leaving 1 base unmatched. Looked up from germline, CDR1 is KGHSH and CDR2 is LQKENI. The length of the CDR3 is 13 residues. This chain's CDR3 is CASSRGQQETQYF. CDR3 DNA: TGTGCCAGCTCACGGGGACAGCAAGAGACCCAGTACTTC.